This is a list of T cell receptor beta chains from one sample in a study of OX40 agonist ivuxolimab in advanced cancers. Data came from immunoSEQ multiplex PCR; TCRdb stores just in-frame clones and leaves some out. Found here are roughly 60,000 clones, under 95% of them singletons; the top ten hold 14%. The sample consisted of CD4+ or CD8+ T cells sorted from blood, taken in a trial of the OX40 agonist ivuxolimab. These receptors were collected from an adult with an advanced solid tumor such as melanoma, head and neck, liver or kidney cancer. CDR3s include the opening cysteine and the closing phenylalanine or tryptophan. The order of the fields is clone size, J gene, V gene, D gene, CDR3 DNA, CDR3 protein. A D gene is named only where the DNA matches it firmly. A clone size is listed for some rows: how often the clone was seen (once, few, many), or a class if it is expanded.

size: .
J: TRBJ2-6
V: TRBV5-1
D: .
DNA: TGCGCCAGCAGACCCACAGCTGGGGCCAACGTCCTGACTTTC
CDR3: CASRPTAGANVLTF

size: .
J: TRBJ2-5
V: TRBV7-2
D: .
DNA: TGTGCCAGCAGCTTAGCGCTACCTATAGAGACCCAGTACTTC
CDR3: CASSLALPIETQYF

size: .
J: TRBJ1-6
V: TRBV6-5
D: .
DNA: TGTGCCAGCCGCAGAGGTTCAACCCTCCACTTT
CDR3: CASRRGSTLHF

size: .
J: TRBJ2-7
V: TRBV7-2
D: .
DNA: TGTGCCAGCAGCTTAGCGGATATGTCCTACGAGCAGTACTTC
CDR3: CASSLADMSYEQYF

size: .
J: TRBJ1-3
V: TRBV5-1
D: .
DNA: TGCGCCAGCAGCTTGTTGGTCAGCTCGAGCTCTGGAAACACCATATATTTT
CDR3: CASSLLVSSSSGNTIYF

size: few
J: TRBJ2-5
V: TRBV7-2
D: .
DNA: TGTGCCAGCAGCCTTATCGGGCCGTTAGCGTACTTC
CDR3: CASSLIGPLAYF

size: .
J: TRBJ2-2
V: TRBV4-3
D: .
DNA: TGCGCCAGCAGCCCGACCGGGTTCACCGGGGAGCTGTTTTTT
CDR3: CASSPTGFTGELFF

size: .
J: TRBJ2-7
V: TRBV6-6
D: .
DNA: TGTGCCAGCAGTTACTCGACATATAGCCTAAACGAGCAGTACTTC
CDR3: CASSYSTYSLNEQYF

size: once
J: TRBJ2-7
V: TRBV4-2
D: TRBD2
DNA: TGTGCCAGCAGCCAAGATGCGCCCGGGGGGATTGCCTACGAGCAGTACTTC
CDR3: CASSQDAPGGIAYEQYF

size: .
J: TRBJ2-4
V: TRBV19
D: .
DNA: TGTGCCAGTAGTATCCCCGGGGGACGGAAAAACATTCAGTACTTC
CDR3: CASSIPGGRKNIQYF

size: .
J: TRBJ2-1
V: TRBV18
D: .
DNA: TGTGCCAGCTCAAGAATTTTGACAGGTTCACAGCAGTTCTTC
CDR3: CASSRILTGSQQFF

size: .
J: TRBJ2-5
V: TRBV6-1
D: .
DNA: TGTGCCAGCAGTGACGGGCATGGGGAGACCCAGTACTTC
CDR3: CASSDGHGETQYF

size: few
J: TRBJ2-5
V: TRBV5-4
D: .
DNA: TGTGCCAGCAGCTTGGCGGGGGCCCAAGAGACCCAGTACTTC
CDR3: CASSLAGAQETQYF

size: .
J: TRBJ2-3
V: TRBV9
D: TRBD2
DNA: TGTGCCAGCAGCGTTACTAGCGAGGTTGGATTGGGTACGCAGTATTTT
CDR3: CASSVTSEVGLGTQYF

size: .
J: TRBJ2-7
V: TRBV9
D: .
DNA: TGTGCCAGCAGCCCTCGACCTAGCTCCTACGAGCAGTACTTC
CDR3: CASSPRPSSYEQYF

size: .
J: TRBJ2-7
V: TRBV5-5
D: .
DNA: TGTGCCAGCACCTTGCGACGGAATTCCTACGAGCAGTACTTC
CDR3: CASTLRRNSYEQYF

size: .
J: TRBJ1-3
V: TRBV29-1
D: .
DNA: TGCAGCGTGCGTACAGGGAGGAACCTTGGAAACACCATATATTTT
CDR3: CSVRTGRNLGNTIYF

size: .
J: TRBJ2-1
V: TRBV7-3
D: .
DNA: TGTGCCAGCAGCTTAGGTGGGAGAGGTGGTGAGCAGTTCTTC
CDR3: CASSLGGRGGEQFF

size: .
J: TRBJ1-4
V: TRBV6-1
D: TRBD1
DNA: TGTGCCAGCAGTCAGGGGGGTCGAGCTGAAAAACTGTTTTTT
CDR3: CASSQGGRAEKLFF

size: once
J: TRBJ2-4
V: TRBV18
D: .
DNA: TGTGCCAGCTCACCCGGGGTACCCAAAAACATTCAGTACTTC
CDR3: CASSPGVPKNIQYF

size: once
J: TRBJ2-2
V: TRBV7-2
D: .
DNA: TGTGCCAGCAGCTTAGATGGCACCGGGGAGCTGTTTTTT
CDR3: CASSLDGTGELFF

size: .
J: TRBJ2-7
V: TRBV28
D: .
DNA: TGTGCCAGCAGACGAGGGGACGGCACCTACGAGCAGTACTTC
CDR3: CASRRGDGTYEQYF

size: .
J: TRBJ2-7
V: TRBV6-1
D: TRBD2
DNA: TGTGCCAGCAGTGAAGCGCGGCGGGAGGTCGACGAGCAGTACTTC
CDR3: CASSEARREVDEQYF

size: .
J: TRBJ2-1
V: TRBV7-3
D: TRBD2
DNA: TGTGCCAGCAGCCCCCGGGGGACTAGCTATGAGCAGTTCTTC
CDR3: CASSPRGTSYEQFF

size: once
J: TRBJ1-2
V: TRBV18
D: .
DNA: TGTGCCAGCTCACCGCAGGGGTACTATGGCTACACCTTC
CDR3: CASSPQGYYGYTF

size: .
J: TRBJ1-2
V: TRBV7-9
D: .
DNA: TGTGCCAGCAGCTTAGGCCCCGGGCCGCACTATGGCTACACCTTC
CDR3: CASSLGPGPHYGYTF

size: .
J: TRBJ2-5
V: TRBV5-4
D: TRBD2
DNA: TGTGCCAGCACCTCGGGGGGGCGGGCCCAAGAGACCCAGTACTTC
CDR3: CASTSGGRAQETQYF

size: few
J: TRBJ2-1
V: TRBV6-4
D: .
DNA: TGTGCCAGCAGCTGGGTGGCGGATATCTACAATGAGCAGTTCTTC
CDR3: CASSWVADIYNEQFF

size: .
J: TRBJ1-3
V: TRBV28
D: .
DNA: TGTGCCAGCAGTTTTTTCGCAGGGACTGGAAACACCATATATTTT
CDR3: CASSFFAGTGNTIYF

size: .
J: TRBJ2-1
V: TRBV4-3
D: TRBD2
DNA: TGCGCCAGCAGCCAAGATCAGAGGACTAGTACTTTCTTC
CDR3: CASSQDQRTSTFF

size: few
J: TRBJ1-5
V: TRBV27
D: .
DNA: TGTGCCAGCAGTGTATCGGGACACCATACCAATCAGCCCCAGCATTTT
CDR3: CASSVSGHHTNQPQHF

size: once
J: TRBJ1-6
V: TRBV5-6
D: .
DNA: TGTGCCAGCAGCTTGAGCGCATGGGGGACCCTCCACTTT
CDR3: CASSLSAWGTLHF

size: .
J: TRBJ1-1
V: TRBV20-1
D: .
DNA: TGCAGTGCTAGAGGGCAGGAAGCTTTCTTT
CDR3: CSARGQEAFF

size: .
J: TRBJ2-2
V: TRBV28
D: .
DNA: TGTGCCAGCAGTTTACTTCAGGGGCGCACCGGGGAGCTGTTTTTT
CDR3: CASSLLQGRTGELFF

size: once
J: TRBJ1-4
V: TRBV2
D: .
DNA: TGTGCCAGCAGTGAATGGGAAAAATCGGATGAAAAACTGTTTTTT
CDR3: CASSEWEKSDEKLFF

size: .
J: TRBJ1-1
V: TRBV4-1
D: .
DNA: TGCGCCAGCAGCCAGGAGGGCTTGAACACTGAAGCTTTCTTT
CDR3: CASSQEGLNTEAFF

size: .
J: TRBJ1-1
V: TRBV9
D: .
DNA: TGTGCCAGCAGCGTAGATTGGCGGTTGGACACTGAAGCTTTCTTT
CDR3: CASSVDWRLDTEAFF

size: .
J: TRBJ2-7
V: TRBV5-1
D: .
DNA: TGCGCCAGCAGCTTGGCGGCAGGGGCAACCTACGAGCAGTACTTC
CDR3: CASSLAAGATYEQYF

size: .
J: TRBJ2-1
V: TRBV4-1
D: .
DNA: TGCGCCAGCAGCCAAGCTTCCGGGACATCTATCAATGAGCAGTTCTTC
CDR3: CASSQASGTSINEQFF

size: once
J: TRBJ2-1
V: TRBV6-4
D: TRBD2
DNA: TGTGCCAGGTATCGGACTAGCGGGAGGTTATCCTACAATGAGCAGTTCTTC
CDR3: CARYRTSGRLSYNEQFF

size: .
J: TRBJ1-4
V: TRBV5-1
D: .
DNA: TGCGCCAGCAGCTTAGCAGGGAAGGTTGAAAAACTGTTTTTT
CDR3: CASSLAGKVEKLFF

size: .
J: TRBJ2-7
V: TRBV29-1
D: .
DNA: TGCAGCGTTGATTTAGGGAACACAGCCGAGCAGTACTTC
CDR3: CSVDLGNTAEQYF

size: .
J: TRBJ1-2
V: TRBV5-1
D: TRBD1
DNA: TGCGCCAGCAGCTTCGGGGACAGGGGTGGCTACACCTTC
CDR3: CASSFGDRGGYTF

size: .
J: TRBJ2-5
V: TRBV5-1
D: .
DNA: TGCGCCAGCAGTGTGTATCTGGAGACCCAGTACTTC
CDR3: CASSVYLETQYF

size: .
J: TRBJ2-4
V: TRBV7-2
D: .
DNA: TGTGCCAGCAGCTCCCCCGGTAATGGGGCCAAAAACATTCAGTACTTC
CDR3: CASSSPGNGAKNIQYF

size: .
J: TRBJ2-7
V: TRBV11-2
D: .
DNA: TGTGCCAGCAGCCGCGGGACATCCTACACGACCTACGAGCAGTACTTC
CDR3: CASSRGTSYTTYEQYF

size: .
J: TRBJ2-3
V: TRBV5-1
D: .
DNA: TGCGCCAGCAAGTTGATTTCCGGGAGCACAGATACGCAGTATTTT
CDR3: CASKLISGSTDTQYF

size: .
J: TRBJ1-5
V: TRBV27
D: .
DNA: TGTGCCAGCAGTCCTCAACCGGGAGTGGGGGGCCAGCATTTT
CDR3: CASSPQPGVGGQHF

size: .
J: TRBJ1-4
V: TRBV5-1
D: TRBD1
DNA: TGCGCCAGCAGCTTGGAAGGACAGGGACGAGAAAAACTGTTTTTT
CDR3: CASSLEGQGREKLFF

size: .
J: TRBJ2-2
V: TRBV11-3
D: TRBD2
DNA: TGTGCCAGCAGCCCGGGACTAGCCACGGGAGGAGGAACCGGGGAGCTGTTTTTT
CDR3: CASSPGLATGGGTGELFF

size: .
J: TRBJ2-3
V: TRBV4-3
D: .
DNA: TGCGCCAGCAGCCAAGATCTTGGGACCGCAGATACGCAGTATTTT
CDR3: CASSQDLGTADTQYF

size: once
J: TRBJ1-2
V: TRBV7-2
D: .
DNA: TGTGCCAGCAGCTTAAACAGGGAAGGCTACACCTTC
CDR3: CASSLNREGYTF

size: .
J: TRBJ1-5
V: TRBV28
D: TRBD1
DNA: TGTGCCAGCAGTTCCGGGACAGGGAACAGACAGCCCCAGCATTTT
CDR3: CASSSGTGNRQPQHF

size: .
J: TRBJ2-5
V: TRBV5-1
D: TRBD1
DNA: TGCGCCAGCAGCTCACAGGGGGCCGAAGAAGAGACCCAGTACTTC
CDR3: CASSSQGAEEETQYF

size: once
J: TRBJ2-1
V: TRBV5-1
D: TRBD2
DNA: TGCGCCAGCAGCGGTTTAGCGGGAGTAGGTAGTGAGCAGTTCTTC
CDR3: CASSGLAGVGSEQFF

size: .
J: TRBJ1-5
V: TRBV11-2
D: .
DNA: TGTGCCAGCAGCTTTGGACGAAGTCAGCCCCAGCATTTT
CDR3: CASSFGRSQPQHF

size: .
J: TRBJ2-3
V: TRBV19
D: .
DNA: TGTGCCAGTAGCCCCACAAAGGGAGCAGATACGCAGTATTTT
CDR3: CASSPTKGADTQYF

size: .
J: TRBJ1-4
V: TRBV5-1
D: .
DNA: TGCGCCAGCAGCCAAGGACATGCAACTAATGAAAAACTGTTTTTT
CDR3: CASSQGHATNEKLFF